A selection of T cell receptor beta chains follows, all from one sample in a study of T cells in Graves' hyperthyroidism and ophthalmopathy. TCRdb reprocessed the multiplex PCR reads with MiXCR, giving one entry per CDR3 protein. The sample carries about 690,000 distinct CDR3 sequences, roughly 17% recorded once. Sequenced: blood. The source is a man over 45 with Graves' hyperthyroidism. Each CDR3 is given with its conserved first and last residue. The D gene is left open where the match is weak. The size field is filled for only some rows; it gives once, few, many or a size class.

size: many
V: TRBV6-1
J: TRBJ1-2
D: NA
CDR3: CASRTLKPYGYTF
DNA: TGTGCCAGCAGAACCTTGAAGCCCTATGGCTACACCTTC

size: many
V: TRBV12-3/TRBV12-4
J: TRBJ2-1
D: NA
CDR3: CASQDYNEQFF
DNA: TGTGCCAGTCAGGACTACAATGAGCAGTTCTTC

size: NA
V: TRBV7-3
J: TRBJ2-1
D: TRBD2
CDR3: CASSLLGLAGGRQFF
DNA: TGTGCCAGCAGCTTACTCGGGCTAGCGGGAGGGCGGCAGTTCTTC

size: many
V: TRBV20-1
J: TRBJ2-3
D: NA
CDR3: CSAGGSTDTQYF
DNA: TGCAGTGCCGGAGGAAGCACAGATACGCAGTATTTT

size: few
V: TRBV28
J: TRBJ1-5
D: NA
CDR3: CASSWVPQPQHF
DNA: TGTGCCAGCAGCTGGGTCCCTCAGCCCCAGCATTTT

size: NA
V: TRBV12-3/TRBV12-4
J: TRBJ2-6
D: NA
CDR3: CASSTRGSGANVVTF
DNA: TGTGCCAGCAGTACTAGGGGCTCTGGGGCCAACGTCGTGACTTTC

size: NA
V: TRBV29-1
J: TRBJ2-1
D: TRBD2
CDR3: CSTTGTNAYNEQFF
DNA: TGCAGCACCACCGGGACTAACGCTTACAATGAGCAGTTCTTC

size: few
V: TRBV28
J: TRBJ2-3
D: NA
CDR3: CASSSPAGVAATDTQYF
DNA: TGTGCCAGCAGTTCCCCCGCCGGGGTAGCGGCCACAGATACGCAGTATTTT

size: NA
V: TRBV29-1
J: TRBJ1-3
D: NA
CDR3: CSVERPAFGNTIYF
DNA: TGCAGCGTTGAGAGGCCGGCTTTTGGAAACACCATATATTTT

size: many
V: TRBV9
J: TRBJ2-7
D: TRBD2
CDR3: CASSGGSGLASYEQYF
DNA: TGTGCCAGCAGCGGCGGATCGGGACTAGCGTCCTACGAGCAGTACTTC

size: many
V: TRBV12-3/TRBV12-4
J: TRBJ2-7
D: TRBD1
CDR3: CASSLSGTAIEQYF
DNA: TGTGCCAGCAGTTTGTCCGGGACAGCTATCGAGCAGTACTTC

size: many
V: TRBV28
J: TRBJ2-1
D: TRBD2
CDR3: CATLSGTSSYNEQFF
DNA: TGTGCCACCCTTAGCGGGACTAGCTCCTACAATGAGCAGTTCTTC

size: NA
V: TRBV6-5
J: TRBJ2-7
D: TRBD2
CDR3: CASSYPGTTVYEQYF
DNA: TGTGCCAGCAGTTACCCCGGGACTACCGTCTACGAGCAGTACTTC

size: NA
V: TRBV9
J: TRBJ2-5
D: NA
CDR3: CASSVEPTLVETQYF
DNA: TGTGCCAGCAGCGTAGAGCCTACCCTGGTGGAGACCCAGTACTTC

size: few
V: TRBV7-9
J: TRBJ2-7
D: NA
CDR3: CASSLGSGALDEQYF
DNA: TGTGCCAGCAGCTTAGGCTCAGGGGCTCTCGACGAGCAGTACTTC

size: many
V: TRBV4-3
J: TRBJ2-7
D: TRBD1
CDR3: CASSPMGTGGYEQYF
DNA: TGCGCCAGCAGCCCGATGGGGACAGGGGGGTACGAGCAGTACTTC

size: many
V: TRBV28
J: TRBJ1-2
D: TRBD1
CDR3: CAILGQGRSGYGYTF
DNA: TGTGCCATCCTGGGACAGGGTCGGAGTGGCTATGGCTACACCTTC

size: NA
V: TRBV6-9
J: TRBJ2-7
D: TRBD1
CDR3: CASIRAGGYEQYF
DNA: TGTGCCAGCATTAGGGCAGGGGGCTACGAGCAGTACTTC

size: many
V: TRBV12-3/TRBV12-4
J: TRBJ2-3
D: TRBD2
CDR3: CASNPGLATDTQYF
DNA: TGTGCCAGCAATCCGGGACTAGCGACAGATACGCAGTATTTT

size: many
V: TRBV27
J: TRBJ1-2
D: NA
CDR3: CASSFGEAYGYTF
DNA: TGTGCCAGCAGTTTTGGAGAGGCCTATGGCTACACCTTC

size: many
V: TRBV11-2
J: TRBJ2-5
D: TRBD1
CDR3: CASSSTGFRETQYF
DNA: TGTGCCAGCAGCTCGACAGGGTTCCGAGAGACCCAGTACTTC

size: many
V: TRBV11-2
J: TRBJ2-3
D: NA
CDR3: CASSVGVDGSTDTQYF
DNA: TGTGCCAGCAGCGTGGGTGTGGATGGGAGCACAGATACGCAGTATTTT

size: few
V: TRBV28
J: TRBJ2-7
D: NA
CDR3: CASSFVGQYEQYF
DNA: TGTGCCAGCAGTTTCGTCGGACAGTACGAGCAGTACTTC

size: once
V: TRBV12-3/TRBV12-4
J: TRBJ1-2
D: NA
CDR3: CASSVAGNGYTF
DNA: TGTGCCAGCAGTGTTGCAGGGAACGGCTACACCTTC

size: NA
V: TRBV19
J: TRBJ2-7
D: TRBD2
CDR3: CASSGLAGGPDEQYF
DNA: TGTGCCAGTAGTGGACTAGCGGGAGGGCCAGACGAGCAGTACTTC

size: few
V: TRBV28
J: TRBJ1-5
D: NA
CDR3: CASSPEGETDQPQHF
DNA: TGTGCCAGCAGCCCTGAAGGGGAGACAGATCAGCCCCAGCATTTT

size: many
V: TRBV2
J: TRBJ1-6
D: NA
CDR3: CASMFDSSYNSPLHF
DNA: TGTGCCAGCATGTTCGACAGCTCCTATAATTCACCCCTCCACTTT

size: many
V: TRBV4-3
J: TRBJ1-1
D: NA
CDR3: CASSQFELNTEAFF
DNA: TGCGCCAGCAGCCAGTTCGAGTTGAACACTGAAGCTTTCTTT

size: many
V: TRBV6-1
J: TRBJ2-1
D: NA
CDR3: CASKDSYNEQFF
DNA: TGTGCCAGCAAGGACTCGTACAATGAGCAGTTCTTC

size: NA
V: TRBV5-5
J: TRBJ2-5
D: TRBD2
CDR3: CASSFPGLAGEKTQYF
DNA: TGTGCCAGCAGCTTCCCGGGACTAGCGGGAGAAAAGACCCAGTACTTC

size: many
V: TRBV11-2
J: TRBJ1-2
D: NA
CDR3: CASSPQGNYGYTF
DNA: TGTGCCAGCAGCCCACAGGGCAACTATGGCTACACCTTC

size: NA
V: TRBV11-2
J: TRBJ1-1
D: NA
CDR3: CASSSLWAGKSTEAFF
DNA: TGTGCCAGCAGCTCCCTCTGGGCGGGAAAGAGTACTGAAGCTTTCTTT

size: many
V: TRBV30
J: TRBJ1-1
D: NA
CDR3: CAWSPRLLVVVTEAFF
DNA: TGTGCCTGGAGTCCGAGATTGTTAGTCGTCGTCACTGAAGCTTTCTTT

size: many
V: TRBV12-3/TRBV12-4
J: TRBJ2-1
D: NA
CDR3: CASREGSNEQFF
DNA: TGTGCCAGCAGAGAGGGCTCCAATGAGCAGTTCTTC

size: NA
V: TRBV28
J: TRBJ2-7
D: TRBD2
CDR3: CASSWAGGAYEQYF
DNA: TGTGCCAGCAGTTGGGCGGGAGGAGCCTACGAGCAGTACTTC

size: many
V: TRBV9
J: TRBJ2-7
D: TRBD1
CDR3: CASSVVGTGNEQYF
DNA: TGTGCCAGCAGCGTAGTGGGGACAGGGAACGAGCAGTACTTC

size: few
V: TRBV5-1
J: TRBJ2-7
D: NA
CDR3: CASRSVSTYEQYF
DNA: TGCGCCAGCAGATCGGTGTCTACCTACGAGCAGTACTTC

size: NA
V: TRBV7-9
J: TRBJ2-7
D: TRBD2
CDR3: CASSLDTGGSYEQYF
DNA: TGTGCCAGCAGCTTAGACACGGGGGGCTCCTACGAGCAGTACTTC

size: few
V: TRBV13
J: TRBJ2-5
D: NA
CDR3: CASSLASMQETQYF
DNA: TGTGCCAGCAGCTTAGCTTCCATGCAAGAGACCCAGTACTTC

size: few
V: TRBV6-6
J: TRBJ1-1
D: NA
CDR3: CASSYSWPGVTNTEAFF
DNA: TGTGCCAGCAGTTACTCGTGGCCAGGCGTAACGAACACTGAAGCTTTCTTT

size: many
V: TRBV12-3/TRBV12-4
J: TRBJ2-7
D: NA
CDR3: CASSFWQGNEQYF
DNA: TGTGCCAGCAGTTTTTGGCAGGGAAACGAGCAGTACTTC

size: few
V: TRBV12-3/TRBV12-4
J: TRBJ1-1
D: NA
CDR3: CASRGGYQAFF
DNA: TGTGCCAGCAGAGGGGGGTATCAAGCTTTCTTT

size: NA
V: TRBV6-1
J: TRBJ2-5
D: NA
CDR3: CASSEAPGETQYF
DNA: TGTGCCAGCAGTGAAGCCCCAGGAGAGACCCAGTACTTC

size: many
V: TRBV18
J: TRBJ2-7
D: TRBD1
CDR3: CASSSDRGAYEQYF
DNA: TGTGCCAGCTCATCGGACAGGGGAGCCTACGAGCAGTACTTC

size: many
V: TRBV7-9
J: TRBJ2-1
D: TRBD2
CDR3: CASSFLVSGSGGDNEQFF
DNA: TGTGCCAGCAGCTTCCTGGTTAGCGGGAGTGGAGGGGACAATGAGCAGTTCTTC

size: many
V: TRBV5-1
J: TRBJ1-4
D: NA
CDR3: CASSQPGVGEKLFF
DNA: TGCGCCAGCAGCCAACCGGGGGTAGGCGAAAAACTGTTTTTT

size: many
V: TRBV7-2
J: TRBJ2-7
D: TRBD2
CDR3: CASSERRTSGRTYEQYF
DNA: TGTGCCAGCAGCGAGCGAAGGACTAGCGGGCGAACCTACGAGCAGTACTTC

size: many
V: TRBV12-3/TRBV12-4
J: TRBJ1-2
D: NA
CDR3: CASPMGGGYTF
DNA: TGTGCCAGTCCGATGGGGGGGGGCTACACCTTC

size: NA
V: TRBV30
J: TRBJ2-7
D: NA
CDR3: CAWTLFPGHEQYF
DNA: TGTGCCTGGACGCTGTTCCCCGGCCACGAGCAGTACTTC

size: NA
V: TRBV5-1
J: TRBJ2-5
D: NA
CDR3: CASSGRASPKETQYF
DNA: TGCGCCAGCAGCGGGCGGGCCAGCCCAAAGGAGACCCAGTACTTC

size: NA
V: TRBV4-1
J: TRBJ1-6
D: NA
CDR3: CASSIGRTQGSPLHF
DNA: TGCGCCAGCAGCATTGGCCGCACCCAAGGGTCACCCCTCCACTTT

size: NA
V: TRBV10-1
J: TRBJ2-7
D: NA
CDR3: CASSDDVPYEQYF
DNA: TGCGCCAGCAGTGATGATGTCCCCTACGAGCAGTACTTC

size: many
V: TRBV7-8
J: TRBJ2-4
D: NA
CDR3: CASSLEPPLASGNIQYF
DNA: TGTGCCAGCAGCTTAGAACCCCCCCTCGCGTCGGGGAACATTCAGTACTTC

size: many
V: TRBV28
J: TRBJ2-3
D: NA
CDR3: CASSFLHPDLDTQYF
DNA: TGTGCCAGCAGTTTTCTACACCCGGATTTGGATACGCAGTATTTT

size: few
V: TRBV6-1
J: TRBJ1-1
D: NA
CDR3: CASTLGSRAFF
DNA: TGTGCCAGCACGCTGGGCTCCCGGGCTTTCTTT

size: many
V: TRBV5-1
J: TRBJ2-1
D: TRBD2
CDR3: CASTREGQSYNEQFF
DNA: TGCGCCAGCACGCGGGAGGGCCAGTCCTACAATGAGCAGTTCTTC

size: many
V: TRBV30
J: TRBJ2-7
D: NA
CDR3: CAWSVLSWGSGEQYF
DNA: TGTGCCTGGAGTGTACTATCTTGGGGATCGGGCGAGCAGTACTTC

size: NA
V: TRBV25-1
J: TRBJ1-2
D: NA
CDR3: CASSGYHSVYTF
DNA: TGTGCCAGCAGTGGTTACCATTCTGTCTACACCTTC

size: NA
V: TRBV19
J: TRBJ2-2
D: TRBD2
CDR3: CASSWGLAGARTGELFF
DNA: TGTGCCAGTAGTTGGGGACTAGCGGGAGCAAGGACCGGGGAGCTGTTTTTT